This T cell receptor beta chain originates from a study of identical twins. The table lists this clonotype with a few counts. TCRdb re-called the 5' RACE reads through MiXCR, storing one row per CDR3 protein. The repertoire holds 1.5 million to 2 million distinct CDR3 sequences, with under 35% as singletons. After removal of 6 bases from V and 4 bases from J, the junction contained 2 bases not matched to a gene. Germline V gives CDR1 MDHEN, CDR2 SYDVKM. The CDR3 loop spans 15 amino acids. The TCR originated in a newborn girl in good health. This chain connects TRBV28 to TRBJ2-2; TRBD2 agrees at 13 bases. The sample was cord blood. CDR3 in DNA: TGTGCCAGCAGACGGACTAGCGGGAGCACCGGGGAGCTGTTTTTT. Protein sequence: CASRRTSGSTGELFF.